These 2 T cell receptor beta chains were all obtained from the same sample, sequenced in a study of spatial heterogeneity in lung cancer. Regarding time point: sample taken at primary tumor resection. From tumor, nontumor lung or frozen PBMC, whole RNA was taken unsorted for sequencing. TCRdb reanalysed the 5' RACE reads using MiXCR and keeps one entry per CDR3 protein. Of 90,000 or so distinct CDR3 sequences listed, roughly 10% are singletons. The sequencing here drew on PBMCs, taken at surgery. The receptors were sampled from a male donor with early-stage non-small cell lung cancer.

The CDR3 here is CASSGKGSAGYTF. Here the CDR3 DNA reads TGTGCCAGCAGTGGGAAGGGGTCCGCTGGCTACACCTTC. V and J are TRBV25-1 and TRBJ1-2; D possibly corresponds to TRBD1 (5 bases). The V end lost 4 bases, the J end lost 7 bases, and 13 bases lay between the germline ends. Germline V lookup: CDR1 MGHDK, CDR2 SYGVNS. The CDR3 is 13 residues long.

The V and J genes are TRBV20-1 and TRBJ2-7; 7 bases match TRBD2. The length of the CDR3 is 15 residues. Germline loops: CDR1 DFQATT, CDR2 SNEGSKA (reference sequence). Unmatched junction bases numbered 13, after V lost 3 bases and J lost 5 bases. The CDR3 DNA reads TGCAGTGCTAGTGGTCGGGCTAGCGGCCAGGACGAGCAGTACTTC. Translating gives CSASGRASGQDEQYF.